This T cell receptor (beta chain) came from a study of graft-versus-host responses after intestinal transplantation. This table comes from immunoSEQ multiplex PCR, and its TCRdb copy is limited to in-frame clones, with some not included. The table lists 80,000 or so clones, approximately 92% of them singletons. There are 15 residues in the CDR3. Deletions cut 4 bases from V and 7 bases from J, with 18 bases between. Germline CDR1 is SGHRS and CDR2 is YFSETQ. The sample holds one count of this clone. This TCR came from a human patient who received an intestinal transplant, so some T cells may come from the graft donor. Sequences were derived from PBMCs, sampled 98 days after intestinal transplantation. The chain joins TRBV5-1 to TRBJ2-1; D is uncertain. The CDR3 reads CASSPYYQSVNEQFF. The CDR3 nucleotides are TGCGCCAGCAGCCCCTACTATCAGTCGGTTAATGAGCAGTTCTTC.